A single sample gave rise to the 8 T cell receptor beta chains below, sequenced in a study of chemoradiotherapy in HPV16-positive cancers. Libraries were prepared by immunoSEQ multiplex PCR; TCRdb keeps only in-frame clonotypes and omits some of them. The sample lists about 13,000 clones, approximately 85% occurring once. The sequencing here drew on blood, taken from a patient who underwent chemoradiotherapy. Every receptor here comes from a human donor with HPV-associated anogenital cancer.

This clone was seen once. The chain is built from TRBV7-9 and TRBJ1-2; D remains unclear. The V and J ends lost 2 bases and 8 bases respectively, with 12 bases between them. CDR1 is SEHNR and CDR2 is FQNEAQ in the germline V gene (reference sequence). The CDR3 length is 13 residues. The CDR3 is CASSLIDERGYTF. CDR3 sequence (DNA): TGTGCCAGCAGCTTAATTGATGAGCGCGGCTACACCTTC.

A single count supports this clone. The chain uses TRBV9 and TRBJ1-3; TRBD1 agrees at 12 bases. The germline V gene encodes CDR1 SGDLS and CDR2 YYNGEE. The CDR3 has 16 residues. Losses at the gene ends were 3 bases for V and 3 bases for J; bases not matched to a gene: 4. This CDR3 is CASSGRDRGHGNTIYF. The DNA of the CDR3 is TGTGCCAGCAGCGGCCGGGACAGGGGGCATGGAAACACCATATATTTT.

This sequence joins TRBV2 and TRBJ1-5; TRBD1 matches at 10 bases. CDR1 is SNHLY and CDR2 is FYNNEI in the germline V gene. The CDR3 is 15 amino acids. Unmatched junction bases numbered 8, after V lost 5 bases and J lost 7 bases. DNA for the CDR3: TGTGCCAGCAGTATGGACAGGGGGTTCCTCCAGCCCCAGCATTTT. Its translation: CASSMDRGFLQPQHF. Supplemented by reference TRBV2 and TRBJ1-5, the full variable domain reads EPEVTQTPSHQVTQMGQEVILRCVPISNHLYFYWYRQILGQKVEFLVSFYNNEISEKSEIFDDQFSVERPDGSNFTLKIRSTKLEDSAMYFCASSMDRGFLQPQHFGDGTRLSIL.

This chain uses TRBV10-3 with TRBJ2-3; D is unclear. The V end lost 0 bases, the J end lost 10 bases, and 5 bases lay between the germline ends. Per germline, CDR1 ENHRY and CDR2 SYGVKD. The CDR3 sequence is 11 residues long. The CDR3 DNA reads TGTGCCATCAGTGAGTCCTATTCGCAGTATTTT. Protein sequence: CAISESYSQYF.

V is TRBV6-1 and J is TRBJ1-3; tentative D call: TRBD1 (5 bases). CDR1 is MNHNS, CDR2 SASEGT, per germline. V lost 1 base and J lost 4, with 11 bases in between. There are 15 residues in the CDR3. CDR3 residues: CASSEGPGDGNTIYF. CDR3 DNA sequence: TGTGCCAGCAGTGAAGGTCCGGGGGACGGAAACACCATATATTTT.

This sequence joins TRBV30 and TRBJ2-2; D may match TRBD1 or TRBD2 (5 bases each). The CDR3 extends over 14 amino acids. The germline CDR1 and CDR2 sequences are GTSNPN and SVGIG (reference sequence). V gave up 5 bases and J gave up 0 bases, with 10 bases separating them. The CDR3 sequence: CAWAGTSNTGELFF. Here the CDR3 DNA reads TGTGCCTGGGCCGGGACCTCGAACACCGGGGAGCTGTTTTTT.

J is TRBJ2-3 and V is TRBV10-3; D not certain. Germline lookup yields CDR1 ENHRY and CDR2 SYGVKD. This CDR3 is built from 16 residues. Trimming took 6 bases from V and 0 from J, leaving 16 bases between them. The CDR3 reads CAISPWEESSTDTQYF. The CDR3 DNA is TGTGCCATCAGCCCCTGGGAAGAATCTAGCACAGATACGCAGTATTTT.

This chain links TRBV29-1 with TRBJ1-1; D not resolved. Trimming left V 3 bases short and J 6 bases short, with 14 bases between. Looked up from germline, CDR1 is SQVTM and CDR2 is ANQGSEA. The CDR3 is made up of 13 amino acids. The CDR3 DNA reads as TGCAGCGTTGATTGGGGATGTTTGGCTGAAGCTTTCTTT. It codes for CSVDWGCLAEAFF.